Described below is a single T cell receptor (beta chain) sequence and its context. This CDR3 has 14 amino acids. V lost 4 bases to trimming and J lost 7 bases; unmatched junction nucleotides: 12. The germline gives CDR1 GTSNPN, CDR2 SVGIG (reference sequence). Prior autoimmune disease or systemic immunosuppression barred patients. On cycle 4 day 1 and cycle 7 day 1, as well as at baseline, blood was sampled. The data originate from a study of OX40 agonist ivuxolimab in advanced cancers. Study at large: People who had prior anti-PD-1, anti-PD-L1 or anti-CTLA-4 therapy could take part, and under 50% had some.

Sequenced by immunoSEQ multiplex PCR; TCRdb stores in-frame clones only, minus some. The table has some 70,000 clones, approximately 79% seen once. The TCR comes from an adult with an advanced solid tumor such as melanoma, head and neck, liver or kidney cancer. The chain carries TRBV30 and TRBJ1-2; 7 bases line up with TRBD1. Source: CD4+ or CD8+ T cells sorted from blood, taken in a trial of the OX40 agonist ivuxolimab. CDR3 sequence: CAWTIQGKGGGYTF. The CDR3, as DNA: TGTGCCTGGACCATACAGGGGAAAGGAGGTGGCTACACCTTC. The full variable domain, with the rest looked up from reference TRBV30 and TRBJ1-2, is SQTIHQWPATLVQPVGSPLSLECTVEGTSNPNLYWYRQAAGRGLQLLFYSVGIGQISSEVPQNLSASRPQDRQFILSSKKLLLSDSGFYLCAWTIQGKGGGYTFGSGTRLTVV.